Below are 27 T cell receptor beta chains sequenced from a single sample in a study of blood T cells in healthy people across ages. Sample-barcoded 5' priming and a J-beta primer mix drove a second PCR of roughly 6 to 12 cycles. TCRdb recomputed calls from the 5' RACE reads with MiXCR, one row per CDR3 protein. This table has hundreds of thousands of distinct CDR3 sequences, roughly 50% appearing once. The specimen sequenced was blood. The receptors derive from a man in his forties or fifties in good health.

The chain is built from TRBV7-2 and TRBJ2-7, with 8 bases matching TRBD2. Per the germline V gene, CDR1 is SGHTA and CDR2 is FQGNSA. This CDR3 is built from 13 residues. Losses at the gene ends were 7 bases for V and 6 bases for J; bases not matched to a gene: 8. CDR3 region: CASTGLVGREQYF. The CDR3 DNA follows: TGTGCCAGCACGGGACTAGTCGGACGCGAGCAGTACTTC.

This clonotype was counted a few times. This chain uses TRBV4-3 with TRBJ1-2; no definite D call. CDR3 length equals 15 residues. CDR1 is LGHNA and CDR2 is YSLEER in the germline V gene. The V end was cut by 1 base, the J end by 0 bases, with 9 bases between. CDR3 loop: CASSQGAASNYGYTF. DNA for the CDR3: TGCGCCAGCAGCCAAGGGGCAGCCTCTAACTATGGCTACACCTTC.

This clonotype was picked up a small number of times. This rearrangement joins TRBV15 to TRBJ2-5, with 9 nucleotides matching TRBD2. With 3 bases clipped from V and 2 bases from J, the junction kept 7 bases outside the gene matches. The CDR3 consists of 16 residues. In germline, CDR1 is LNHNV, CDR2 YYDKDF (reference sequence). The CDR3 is CATSSGRLAEQETQYF. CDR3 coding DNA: TGTGCCACCAGCAGCGGTCGACTAGCGGAACAAGAGACCCAGTACTTC.

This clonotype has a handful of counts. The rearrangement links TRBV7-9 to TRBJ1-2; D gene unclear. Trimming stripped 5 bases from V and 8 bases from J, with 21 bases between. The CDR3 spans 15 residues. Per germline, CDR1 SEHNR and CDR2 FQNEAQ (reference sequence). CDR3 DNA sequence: TGTGCCAGCAGCCCGTCGCCGCAGAGGGTAACCGGCTACACCTTC. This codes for CASSPSPQRVTGYTF.

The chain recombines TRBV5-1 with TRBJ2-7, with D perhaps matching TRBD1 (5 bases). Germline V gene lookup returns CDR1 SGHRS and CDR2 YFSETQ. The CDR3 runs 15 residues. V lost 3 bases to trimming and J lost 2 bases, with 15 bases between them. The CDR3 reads CASSWARVGTYEQYF. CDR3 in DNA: TGCGCCAGCAGCTGGGCCAGGGTAGGAACCTACGAGCAGTACTTC.

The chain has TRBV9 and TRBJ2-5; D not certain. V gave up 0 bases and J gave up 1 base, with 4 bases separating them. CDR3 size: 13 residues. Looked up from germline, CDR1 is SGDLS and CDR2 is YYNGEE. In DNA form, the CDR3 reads TGTGCCAGCAGCGTAGTTACCCAAGAGACCCAGTACTTC. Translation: CASSVVTQETQYF.

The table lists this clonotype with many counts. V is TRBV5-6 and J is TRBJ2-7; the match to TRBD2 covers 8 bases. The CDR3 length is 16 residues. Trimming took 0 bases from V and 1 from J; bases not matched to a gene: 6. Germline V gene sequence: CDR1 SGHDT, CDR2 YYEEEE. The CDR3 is CASSLAGGTRSYEQYF. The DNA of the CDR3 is TGTGCCAGCAGCTTGGCCGGAGGGACTAGATCCTACGAGCAGTACTTC. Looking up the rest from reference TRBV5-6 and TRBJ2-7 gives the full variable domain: DAGVTQSPTHLIKTRGQQVTLRCSPKSGHDTVSWYQQALGQGPQFIFQYYEEEERQRGNFPDRFSGHQFPNYSSELNVNALLLGDSALYLCASSLAGGTRSYEQYFGPGTRLTVT.

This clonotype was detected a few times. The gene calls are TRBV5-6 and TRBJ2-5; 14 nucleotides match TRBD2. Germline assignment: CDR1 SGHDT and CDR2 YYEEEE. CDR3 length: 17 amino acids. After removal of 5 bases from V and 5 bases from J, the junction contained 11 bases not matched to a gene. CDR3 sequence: CASSSGLAGAARETQYF. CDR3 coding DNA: TGTGCCAGCAGTTCGGGACTAGCGGGGGCCGCGAGGGAGACCCAGTACTTC. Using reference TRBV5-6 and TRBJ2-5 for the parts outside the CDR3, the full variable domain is DAGVTQSPTHLIKTRGQQVTLRCSPKSGHDTVSWYQQALGQGPQFIFQYYEEEERQRGNFPDRFSGHQFPNYSSELNVNALLLGDSALYLCASSSGLAGAARETQYFGPGTRLLVL.

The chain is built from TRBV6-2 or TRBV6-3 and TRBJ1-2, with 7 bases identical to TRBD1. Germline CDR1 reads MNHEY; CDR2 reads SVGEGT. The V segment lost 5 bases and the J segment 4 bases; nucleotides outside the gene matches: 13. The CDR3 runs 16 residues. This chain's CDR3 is CASSPQGGGDGYGYTF. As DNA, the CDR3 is TGTGCCAGCAGTCCCCAAGGAGGGGGCGATGGCTATGGCTACACCTTC.

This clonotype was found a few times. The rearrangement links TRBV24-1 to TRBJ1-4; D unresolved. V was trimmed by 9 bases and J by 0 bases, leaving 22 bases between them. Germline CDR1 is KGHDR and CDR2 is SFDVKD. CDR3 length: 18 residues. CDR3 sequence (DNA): TGTGCCACCGCATATATCGGTGGCAGCGACGCAACTAATGAAAAACTGTTTTTT. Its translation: CATAYIGGSDATNEKLFF.

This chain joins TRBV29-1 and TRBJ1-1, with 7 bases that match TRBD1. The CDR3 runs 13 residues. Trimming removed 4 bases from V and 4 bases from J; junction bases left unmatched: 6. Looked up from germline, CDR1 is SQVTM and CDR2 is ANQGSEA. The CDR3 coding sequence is TGCAGCGTTGGACAGGGACACTCCACTGAAGCTTTCTTT. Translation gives CSVGQGHSTEAFF.

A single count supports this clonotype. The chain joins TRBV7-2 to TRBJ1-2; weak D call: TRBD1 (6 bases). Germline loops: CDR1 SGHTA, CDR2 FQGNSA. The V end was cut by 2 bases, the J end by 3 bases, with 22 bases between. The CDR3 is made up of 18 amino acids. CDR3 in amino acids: CASSLSGRGSLVDYGYTF. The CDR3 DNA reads TGTGCCAGCAGCTTATCGGGCAGGGGAAGTCTGGTCGACTATGGCTACACCTTC.

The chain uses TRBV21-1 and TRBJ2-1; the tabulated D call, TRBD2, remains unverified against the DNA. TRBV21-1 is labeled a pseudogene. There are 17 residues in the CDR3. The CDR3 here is CASSKVEAGGSNNEQFF. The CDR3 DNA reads TGTGCCAGCAGCAAAGTGGAGGCGGGGGGATCGAACAATGAGCAGTTCTTC.

CDR3 sequence (DNA): TGTGCCTGGAGACGGGGACCAACTGAAGCTTTCTTT. Its protein product is CAWRRGPTEAFF. This chain uses TRBV30 with TRBJ1-1; tentative D call: TRBD1 (5 bases). Germline assignment: CDR1 GTSNPN and CDR2 SVGIG (reference sequence). The CDR3 runs to 12 residues. The germline V and J ends were trimmed by 3 bases and 5 bases, with 10 bases remaining between them.

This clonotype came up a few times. The CDR3 DNA reads as TGCGCCAGCAGCCAAGATCGAGGGGGTGCCTCTGGGGCCAACGTCCTGACTTTC. Translating gives CASSQDRGGASGANVLTF. V usage is TRBV4-3 and J usage is TRBJ2-6; D perhaps matches TRBD1 (6 bases). From germline, CDR1 is LGHNA and CDR2 YSLEER. The CDR3 is 18 amino acids. Trimming cost V 0 bases and J 0 bases, with 12 bases left between them.

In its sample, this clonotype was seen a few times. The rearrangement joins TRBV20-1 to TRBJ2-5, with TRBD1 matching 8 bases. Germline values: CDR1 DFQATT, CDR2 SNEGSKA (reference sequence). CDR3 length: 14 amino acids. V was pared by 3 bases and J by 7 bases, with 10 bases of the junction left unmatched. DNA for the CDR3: TGCAGTGCTAGGGACAGGGCGTTGGGTGGGACCCAGTACTTC. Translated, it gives CSARDRALGGTQYF.

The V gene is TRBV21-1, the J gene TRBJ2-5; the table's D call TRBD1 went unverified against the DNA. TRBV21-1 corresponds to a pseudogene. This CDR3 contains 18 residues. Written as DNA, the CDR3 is TGTGCCAGCAGCAAAGTCAGGGGCAGGGAAAGCCAACAAGAGACCCAGTACTTC. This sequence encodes CASSKVRGRESQQETQYF.

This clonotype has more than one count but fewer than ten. The CDR3 nucleotides are TGTGCCATCACCAGCAAACACCCGGACAGTTCAGGCACTGAAGCTTTCTTT. Residues: CAITSKHPDSSGTEAFF. The chain employs TRBV10-3 and TRBJ1-1; D possibly corresponds to TRBD1 (6 bases). CDR1 is ENHRY, CDR2 SYGVKD, per germline. V was shortened by 7 bases and J by 4 bases, with 25 bases between the two germline ends. This CDR3 is 17 amino acids long.

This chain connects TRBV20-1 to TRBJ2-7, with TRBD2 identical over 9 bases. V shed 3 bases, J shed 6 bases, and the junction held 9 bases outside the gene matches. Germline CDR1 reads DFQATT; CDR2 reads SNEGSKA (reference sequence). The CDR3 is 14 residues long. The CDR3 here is CSASGASGEREQYF. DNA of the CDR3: TGCAGTGCTAGCGGGGCTAGCGGGGAGCGCGAGCAGTACTTC.

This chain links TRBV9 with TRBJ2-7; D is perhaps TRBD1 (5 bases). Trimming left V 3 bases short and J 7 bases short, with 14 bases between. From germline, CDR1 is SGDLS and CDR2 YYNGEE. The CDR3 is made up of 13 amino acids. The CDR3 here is CASSDLGAEEQYF. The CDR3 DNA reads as TGTGCCAGCAGCGACTTAGGGGCTGAGGAGCAGTACTTC.

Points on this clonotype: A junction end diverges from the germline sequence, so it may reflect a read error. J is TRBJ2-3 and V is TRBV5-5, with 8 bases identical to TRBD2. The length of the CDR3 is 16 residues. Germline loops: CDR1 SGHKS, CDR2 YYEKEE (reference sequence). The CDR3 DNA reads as TGTGCTAGCAGCTTGCGTAGCGGGGCCGGTGGAGATACGCAGTATTTT. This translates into CASSLRSGAGGDTQYF. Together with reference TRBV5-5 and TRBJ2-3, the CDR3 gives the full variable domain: DAGVTQSPTHLIKTRGQQVTLRCSPISGHKSVSWYQQVLGQGPQFIFQYYEKEERGRGNFPDRFSARQFPNYSSELNVNALLLGDSALYLCASSLRSGAGGDTQYFGPGTRLTVL.

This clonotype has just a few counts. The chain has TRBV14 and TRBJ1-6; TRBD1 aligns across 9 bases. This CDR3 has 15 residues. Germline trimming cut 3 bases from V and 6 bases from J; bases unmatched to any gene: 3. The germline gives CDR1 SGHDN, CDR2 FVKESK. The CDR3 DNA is TGTGCCAGCAGCCAGCTGGGACAGGGTAATTCACCCCTCCACTTT. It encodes CASSQLGQGNSPLHF.

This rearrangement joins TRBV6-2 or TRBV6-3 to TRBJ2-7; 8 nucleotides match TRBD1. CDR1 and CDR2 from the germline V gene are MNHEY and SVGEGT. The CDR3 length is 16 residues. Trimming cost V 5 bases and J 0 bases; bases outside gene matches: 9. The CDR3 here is CASSRLTGGSSYEQYF. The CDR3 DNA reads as TGTGCCAGCAGTCGATTAACAGGGGGAAGCTCCTACGAGCAGTACTTC.

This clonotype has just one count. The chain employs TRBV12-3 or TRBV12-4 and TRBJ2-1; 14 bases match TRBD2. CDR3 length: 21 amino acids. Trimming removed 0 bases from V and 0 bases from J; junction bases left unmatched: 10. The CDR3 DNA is TGTGCCAGCAGTTTAGCGCTGTATGGACTAGCGGGGGGAAGCTCCTACAATGAGCAGTTCTTC. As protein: CASSLALYGLAGGSSYNEQFF.

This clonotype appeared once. CDR3 protein: CSAGFRGVGNTIYF. For the CDR3, the DNA is TGCAGTGCTGGCTTTCGGGGGGTTGGAAACACCATATATTTT. The chain is built from TRBV20-1 and TRBJ1-3; weak D call: TRBD1 (5 bases). The CDR3 length is 14 residues. Trimming pared 5 bases from V and 3 bases from J, leaving 14 bases between. The germline gives CDR1 DFQATT, CDR2 SNEGSKA (reference sequence).

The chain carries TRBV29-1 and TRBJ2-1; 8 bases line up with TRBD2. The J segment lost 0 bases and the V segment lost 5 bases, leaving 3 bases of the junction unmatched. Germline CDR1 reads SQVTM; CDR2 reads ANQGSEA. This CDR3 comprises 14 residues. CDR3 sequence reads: CSVWTSSSYNEQFF. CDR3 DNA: TGCAGCGTTTGGACTAGCAGCTCCTACAATGAGCAGTTCTTC.

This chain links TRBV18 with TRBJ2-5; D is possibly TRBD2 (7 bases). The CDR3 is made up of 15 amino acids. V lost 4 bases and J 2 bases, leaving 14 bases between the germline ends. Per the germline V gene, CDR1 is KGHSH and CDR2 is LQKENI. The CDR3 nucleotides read TGTGCCAGCTCACGCGACGGGGGGCGGCAAGAGACCCAGTACTTC. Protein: CASSRDGGRQETQYF.